One and the same sample provided the 30 T cell receptor beta chains below, sequenced in a study of T-cell reconstitution after alpha-beta-depleted transplantation in children. Preparing the TCRbeta library involved the use of unique molecular identifiers. TCRdb passed the PCR reads through MiXCR, listing each CDR3 protein once. The repertoire holds 450,000 to 600,000 distinct CDR3 sequences, 10% seen once, with 2% to 2.5% in the top ten. The source was PBMCs, collected before TCRalphabeta/CD19-depleted stem cell transplant. Receptor source: a child aged 2-15 years with inherited bone marrow failure, due to receive a stem cell transplant.

This clonotype has just a few counts. The genes are TRBV7-9 and TRBJ2-7, with unresolved D. Trimming removed 4 bases at V and 3 bases at J, with 7 bases between. The CDR3 covers 12 residues. Germline V gene lookup returns CDR1 SEHNR and CDR2 FQNEAQ (reference sequence). CDR3 DNA: TGTGCCAGCAGCTCGCCAATCTACGAGCAGTACTTC. This translates into CASSSPIYEQYF.

Only a few counts were recorded for this clonotype. The chain uses TRBV20-1 and TRBJ2-3, with TRBD2 matching over 8 bases. Losses at the gene ends were 0 bases for V and 6 bases for J; bases not matched to a gene: 8. In germline, CDR1 is DFQATT, CDR2 SNEGSKA (reference sequence). This CDR3 region has 15 residues. The CDR3 nucleotides read TGCAGTGCTAGAGATCGCGGTAGCGGGATCGATACGCAGTATTTT. Translation gives CSARDRGSGIDTQYF.

This clonotype has a count of ten or more. This chain joins TRBV20-1 and TRBJ1-2; 7 nucleotides agree with TRBD1. From germline, CDR1 is DFQATT and CDR2 SNEGSKA (reference sequence). The CDR3 extends over 12 amino acids. V dropped 6 bases and J dropped 2; count of bases not matched to a gene: 3. The CDR3 sequence is CSAKQGNYGYTF. The CDR3 bases are TGCAGTGCGAAACAGGGGAACTATGGCTACACCTTC.

This clonotype has a count of ten or more. The chain links TRBV29-1 to TRBJ1-4; TRBD1 might be the D (5 bases). The CDR3 totals 16 residues. V was trimmed by 5 bases and J by 7 bases, leaving 23 bases between them. Germline CDR1 is SQVTM and CDR2 is ANQGSEA. The CDR3 DNA reads TGCAGCGTTATCCTTCGGGACCCAACCTGGGGTGAAAAACTGTTTTTT. It codes for CSVILRDPTWGEKLFF. The entire variable domain, with the rest obtained from reference TRBV29-1 and TRBJ1-4, is as follows: SAVISQKPSRDICQRGTSLTIQCQVDSQVTMMFWYRQQPGQSLTLIATANQGSEATYESGFVIDKFPISRPNLTFSTLTVSNMSPEDSSIYLCSVILRDPTWGEKLFFGSGTQLSVL.

This clonotype was seen ten or more times. V and J are TRBV20-1 and TRBJ2-3; tentatively, D is TRBD1 (6 bases). Germline CDR1 is DFQATT and CDR2 is SNEGSKA (reference sequence). The CDR3 is made up of 19 amino acids. V dropped 1 base and J dropped 4 bases, with 27 bases sitting between them. This chain's CDR3 is CSARVESPTGKGPADTQYF. CDR3 bases: TGCAGTGCTAGAGTTGAAAGCCCGACAGGAAAGGGCCCCGCAGATACGCAGTATTTT.

This clonotype came up many times. The rearrangement joins TRBV6-5 to TRBJ1-3; D is unclear. CDR1 MNHEY and CDR2 SVGAGI come from the germline V gene. The CDR3 spans 13 residues. Trimming stripped 0 bases from V and 4 bases from J, with 4 bases between. The DNA for the CDR3 is TGTGCCAGCAGTTACTCGGGGGGAAACACCATATATTTT. Protein: CASSYSGGNTIYF.

In its sample, this clonotype was seen a few times. This rearrangement joins TRBV18 to TRBJ2-1; D is perhaps TRBD2 (6 bases). From germline, CDR1 is KGHSH and CDR2 LQKENI. There are 17 residues in the CDR3. Trimming shortened V by 0 bases and J by 2 bases, and 14 bases separated the two germline ends. CDR3 nucleotide sequence: TGTGCCAGCTCACCACCAGGGGCCGGAGGGACCTACAATGAGCAGTTCTTC. Protein: CASSPPGAGGTYNEQFF.

This clonotype has ten or more counts. The genes are TRBV28 and TRBJ2-7; D is possibly TRBD2 (6 bases). The CDR3 length is 14 residues. CDR1 MDHEN and CDR2 SYDVKM come from the germline V gene. Trimming shortened V by 6 bases and J by 6 bases, and 18 bases separated the two germline ends. The CDR3 DNA sequence: TGTGCCAGCAGGACTCCGGGACTCGTCAGCGAGCAGTACTTC. Encoded protein: CASRTPGLVSEQYF.

This clonotype has ten or more counts. This sequence joins TRBV5-1 and TRBJ2-6; D is undetermined. Per germline, CDR1 SGHRS and CDR2 YFSETQ. This CDR3 region has 15 residues. The V end lost 1 base, the J end lost 0 bases, and 5 bases lay between the germline ends. The CDR3 DNA is TGCGCCAGCAGCTTGTTGGGCTCTGGGGCCAACGTCCTGACTTTC. It is translated as CASSLLGSGANVLTF.

The chain recombines TRBV20-1 with TRBJ2-1, with 11 bases that match TRBD2. CDR1 is DFQATT, CDR2 SNEGSKA, per germline (reference sequence). The CDR3 length is 15 residues. V was pared by 6 bases and J by 7 bases, with 11 bases of the junction left unmatched. The CDR3 region is CSAHPGLAAANEQFF. DNA of the CDR3: TGCAGTGCGCACCCGGGACTAGCGGCGGCAAATGAGCAGTTCTTC.

The chain couples TRBV5-1 to TRBJ2-3; D call uncertain. The CDR3 extends over 14 amino acids. Trimming shortened V by 2 bases and J by 0 bases, and 7 bases separated the two germline ends. Germline values: CDR1 SGHRS, CDR2 YFSETQ. For the CDR3, the DNA is TGCGCCAGCAGCTTTTGGGTTAGCACAGATACGCAGTATTTT. Translation gives CASSFWVSTDTQYF.

This clonotype was counted at least ten times. The J gene is TRBJ2-5, the V gene TRBV6-5; D is undetermined. The germline V and J ends were trimmed by 5 bases and 2 bases, with 9 bases remaining between them. Germline assignment: CDR1 MNHEY and CDR2 SVGAGI. This CDR3 comprises 13 residues. The CDR3 here is CASSPAVQETQYF. The CDR3 nucleotides are TGTGCCAGCAGTCCAGCCGTTCAAGAGACCCAGTACTTC.

This clonotype was recorded many times. V gene TRBV5-6 combines with J gene TRBJ2-5, with TRBD1 as a possible D gene (5 bases). The germline V and J ends were trimmed by 3 bases and 2 bases, with 5 bases remaining between them. The CDR3 sequence is 12 residues long. The germline gives CDR1 SGHDT, CDR2 YYEEEE. The CDR3 sequence is CASSWTQETQYF. As DNA, the CDR3 is TGTGCCAGCAGCTGGACACAAGAGACCCAGTACTTC.

This clonotype was counted ten times or more. V is TRBV6-5 and J is TRBJ2-2, with D perhaps TRBD2 (6 bases). This CDR3 comprises 15 residues. Germline values: CDR1 MNHEY, CDR2 SVGAGI. V was trimmed by 6 bases and J by 0 bases, leaving 11 bases between them. CDR3: CASSLLASNTGELFF. The CDR3 region has the DNA TGTGCCAGCAGCTTACTAGCCTCGAACACCGGGGAGCTGTTTTTT.

This clonotype showed up many times. The chain couples TRBV27 to TRBJ1-6, with 8 bases that match TRBD1. Germline trimming cut 0 bases from V and 8 bases from J; bases unmatched to any gene: 9. The CDR3 has 17 amino acids. Germline V gives CDR1 MNHEY, CDR2 SMNVEV (reference sequence). CDR3 amino acids: CASSLSGDRGRYSPLHF. CDR3 sequence (DNA): TGTGCCAGCAGTTTATCGGGTGACAGGGGTCGGTATTCACCCCTCCACTTT.

This clonotype was found many times. This chain joins TRBV5-5 and TRBJ2-7, with D possibly matching TRBD2 (6 bases). The V end was cut by 3 bases, the J end by 2 bases, with 15 bases between. From germline, CDR1 is SGHKS and CDR2 YYEKEE (reference sequence). CDR3 length: 15 residues. For the CDR3, the DNA is TGTGCCAGCAGCTCAGTGCGGGGCCGTACCTACGAGCAGTACTTC. Its protein is CASSSVRGRTYEQYF.

This clonotype was detected a few times. V is TRBV29-1 and J is TRBJ2-3; D ambiguous. V lost 4 bases to trimming and J lost 2 bases, with 16 bases between them. Germline V gene sequence: CDR1 SQVTM, CDR2 ANQGSEA. This CDR3 region has 15 residues. The CDR3 nucleotides are TGCAGCGTTGTTGGTACTGCCCCTCACACAGATACGCAGTATTTT. The encoded protein is CSVVGTAPHTDTQYF.

This chain links TRBV7-8 with TRBJ2-5; a possible D gene is TRBD2 (5 bases). The germline V gene encodes CDR1 SGHVS and CDR2 FQNEAQ. The ends were cut back, 5 bases at V and 1 base at J, with 11 bases in the middle. This CDR3 comprises 14 residues. CDR3 residues: CASSQAGGQETQYF. In DNA form, the CDR3 reads TGTGCCAGCAGCCAGGCGGGCGGCCAAGAGACCCAGTACTTC.

This clonotype was observed at least ten times. The chain has TRBV4-3 and TRBJ2-7; D is unresolved. V was shortened by 1 base and J by 7 bases, with 17 bases between the two germline ends. There are 15 residues in the CDR3. The germline gives CDR1 LGHNA, CDR2 YSLEER. The chain's CDR3 is CASSQVISPVGEQYF. CDR3 coding DNA: TGCGCCAGCAGCCAAGTAATTAGCCCCGTAGGTGAGCAGTACTTC.

This clonotype occurred many times. The gene calls are TRBV3-1 and TRBJ2-7; TRBD2 might be the D (5 bases). Germline assignment: CDR1 LGHDT and CDR2 YNNKEL (reference sequence). The CDR3 is 13 residues long. The V end lost 8 bases, the J end lost 4 bases, and 15 bases lay between the germline ends. CDR3 protein: CASSGLVLYEQYF. DNA of the CDR3: TGTGCCAGCTCCGGACTGGTATTATACGAGCAGTACTTC.

CDR3: CASSPPWENANTGELFF. The CDR3 nucleotides are TGTGCCAGCAGCCCCCCGTGGGAAAACGCGAACACCGGGGAGCTGTTTTTT. The genes are TRBV7-2 and TRBJ2-2; D is unresolved. The germline V gene has CDR1 SGHTA and CDR2 FQGNSA. This CDR3 has 17 amino acids. The V end lost 5 bases, the J end lost 0 bases, and 16 bases lay between the germline ends.

In this sample, this clonotype turned up a few times. The V call is TRBV30, the J call TRBJ2-1; TRBD2 matches at 7 bases. V was clipped by 8 bases and J by 7 bases; unmatched bases: 8. Germline V gene lookup returns CDR1 GTSNPN and CDR2 SVGIG (reference sequence). The CDR3 has 12 residues. CDR3 coding DNA: TGTGCCGGGGAGGGGTCATGGAATGAGCAGTTCTTC. Translated: CAGEGSWNEQFF. The full variable domain, in which reference TRBV30 and TRBJ2-1 provide the parts outside the CDR3, is SQTIHQWPATLVQPVGSPLSLECTVEGTSNPNLYWYRQAAGRGLQLLFYSVGIGQISSEVPQNLSASRPQDRQFILSSKKLLLSDSGFYLCAGEGSWNEQFFGPGTRLTVL.

This clonotype appeared a few times. The rearrangement links TRBV30 to TRBJ2-5, with TRBD1 matching 7 bases. The V gene end was trimmed by 0 bases and the J gene end by 5 bases; junction bases not matched to a gene: 9. The length of the CDR3 is 15 residues. Germline values: CDR1 GTSNPN, CDR2 SVGIG (reference sequence). The CDR3 loop reads CAWSVYRGESETQYF. The CDR3 DNA reads TGTGCCTGGAGTGTTTACAGGGGAGAATCGGAGACCCAGTACTTC.

This clonotype came up many times. The V gene is TRBV11-1, the J gene TRBJ2-2; 8 bases map to TRBD1. V lost 3 bases, J lost 1 base, and 13 bases stayed unmatched. The germline CDR1 and CDR2 sequences are SGHAT and FQDESV (reference sequence). This CDR3 has 19 residues. The CDR3 reads CASSFRLTDRGQNTGELFF. CDR3 DNA: TGTGCCAGCAGCTTCAGACTTACCGACAGGGGCCAGAACACCGGGGAGCTGTTTTTT.

This chain uses TRBV4-3 with TRBJ2-7, with D possibly matching TRBD2 (5 bases). There are 15 residues in the CDR3. V shed 3 bases and J shed 4 bases, with 16 bases lying between them. Looked up from germline, CDR1 is LGHNA and CDR2 is YSLEER. CDR3 DNA sequence: TGCGCCAGCAGCCAGGAGGCAGCGCCCGGGTACGAGCAGTACTTC. Protein product: CASSQEAAPGYEQYF.

Many counts were recorded for this clonotype. This chain joins TRBV4-1 and TRBJ2-3, with no clear D. This CDR3 has 17 amino acids. From germline, CDR1 is MGHRA and CDR2 YSYEKL. Deletions cut 0 bases from V and 4 bases from J, with 17 bases between. Here the CDR3 DNA reads TGCGCCAGCAGCCAAGATGGGAACCTGGGGAACGCAGATACGCAGTATTTT. This sequence encodes CASSQDGNLGNADTQYF.

This clonotype was observed many times. The chain combines TRBV28 with TRBJ2-7; D could derive from TRBD1 or TRBD2 (5 bases each). Germline values: CDR1 MDHEN, CDR2 SYDVKM. V lost 4 bases to trimming and J lost 5 bases, with 9 bases between them. This CDR3 spans 12 amino acids. The CDR3 nucleotides are TGTGCCAGCAGTTCCGTGGGGGACGAGCAGTACTTC. It codes for CASSSVGDEQYF. Using reference TRBV28 and TRBJ2-7 for the parts outside the CDR3, the full variable domain is DVKVTQSSRYLVKRTGEKVFLECVQDMDHENMFWYRQDPGLGLRLIYFSYDVKMKEKGDIPEGYSVSREKKERFSLILESASTNQTSMYLCASSSVGDEQYFGPGTRLTVT.

This clonotype was counted many times. This chain joins TRBV6-1 and TRBJ2-1; no definite D call. Germline V CDR1 and CDR2: MNHNS, SASEGT. There are 14 residues in the CDR3. With 3 bases removed from V and 1 base from J, the gap between germline ends came to 7 bases. DNA of the CDR3: TGTGCCAGCAGTGAGTCAGGTTCCTACAATGAGCAGTTCTTC. This sequence encodes CASSESGSYNEQFF.

This clonotype occurred many times. V is TRBV4-3 and J is TRBJ2-7; 8 bases are a match to TRBD1. CDR1 and CDR2 (germline): LGHNA, YSLEER. This CDR3 region has 16 residues. V dropped 1 base and J dropped 3; count of bases not matched to a gene: 8. CDR3 sequence: CASSQVVLTGDYEQYF. CDR3 bases: TGCGCCAGCAGCCAAGTTGTGTTGACAGGGGACTACGAGCAGTACTTC.

This rearrangement joins TRBV6-5 to TRBJ2-7, with D tentatively TRBD1 or TRBD2 (6 bases each). The CDR3 spans 16 residues. Deletions cut 0 bases from V and 0 bases from J, with 12 bases between. Germline assignment: CDR1 MNHEY and CDR2 SVGAGI. The DNA of the CDR3 is TGTGCCAGCAGTTACTCTCCCCCGGGGGCCTCCTACGAGCAGTACTTC. This sequence encodes CASSYSPPGASYEQYF.